Listed below are T cell receptor beta chains from one sample, sequenced in a study of PD-L1 blockade in urothelial cancer. Sequenced by immunoSEQ multiplex PCR; TCRdb stores in-frame clones only, minus some. The repertoire consists of 45,000 to 60,000 clones, with around 90% occurring once and the leading ten covering 2% to 3%. The sample here was PBMCs, taken around atezolizumab (anti-PD-L1) treatment. The source is a man aged 55 to 70 with urothelial cancer. The CDR3 runs from the conserved cysteine through the conserved F or W. Each record gives: V gene, CDR3 length, J gene, D gene, clone size, CDR3 protein, CDR3 DNA. The D gene is left open where the match is weak. Clone size is not always given. Where it is, it says once, few, many or a class for expanded clones.

v_gene: TRBV7-2; len: 14; j_gene: TRBJ1-1; d_gene: NA; abundance: NA; CDR3aa: CASSLDQIYTEAFF; CDR3nt: TGTGCCAGCAGCTTAGATCAGATTTACACTGAAGCTTTCTTT
v_gene: TRBV19; len: 15; j_gene: TRBJ1-1; d_gene: NA; abundance: NA; CDR3aa: CASSKQGLVNTEAFF; CDR3nt: TGTGCCAGTAGCAAACAGGGCTTGGTGAACACTGAAGCTTTCTTT
v_gene: TRBV7-6; len: 16; j_gene: TRBJ1-1; d_gene: TRBD1; abundance: NA; CDR3aa: CASSLRTGGGRTEAFF; CDR3nt: TGTGCCAGCAGCTTAAGAACAGGGGGGGGACGGACTGAAGCTTTCTTT
v_gene: TRBV10-2; len: 14; j_gene: TRBJ1-4; d_gene: TRBD1; abundance: NA; CDR3aa: CASSADRVGEKLFF; CDR3nt: TGCGCCAGCAGCGCGGACAGGGTGGGTGAAAAACTGTTTTTT
v_gene: TRBV10-3; len: 14; j_gene: TRBJ1-2; d_gene: NA; abundance: NA; CDR3aa: CAISDRGANYGYTF; CDR3nt: TGTGCCATCAGTGACAGGGGAGCTAACTATGGCTACACCTTC
v_gene: TRBV6-1; len: 16; j_gene: TRBJ1-3; d_gene: NA; abundance: NA; CDR3aa: CASSDRGTTIANTIYF; CDR3nt: TGTGCCAGCAGTGATAGGGGGACGACGATCGCAAACACCATATATTTT
v_gene: TRBV7-8; len: 19; j_gene: TRBJ2-2; d_gene: TRBD2; abundance: once; CDR3aa: CASSLTVLAGASNTGELFF; CDR3nt: TGTGCCAGCAGTCTTACGGTACTAGCGGGGGCCTCGAACACCGGGGAGCTGTTTTTT
v_gene: TRBV7-9; len: 14; j_gene: TRBJ1-2; d_gene: NA; abundance: NA; CDR3aa: CASSLTATPYGYTF; CDR3nt: TGTGCCAGCAGCCTGACAGCGACTCCCTATGGCTACACCTTC
v_gene: TRBV28; len: 13; j_gene: TRBJ1-2; d_gene: NA; abundance: NA; CDR3aa: CASTFRANYGYTF; CDR3nt: TGTGCCAGCACTTTCCGAGCTAACTATGGCTACACCTTC
v_gene: TRBV11-2; len: 16; j_gene: TRBJ2-5; d_gene: TRBD1; abundance: NA; CDR3aa: CASSFQGQGSEKTQYF; CDR3nt: TGTGCCAGCAGCTTTCAGGGACAGGGGTCCGAAAAGACCCAGTACTTC
v_gene: TRBV6-5; len: 16; j_gene: TRBJ2-7; d_gene: TRBD2; abundance: once; CDR3aa: CASSSGTSGPTYEQYF; CDR3nt: TGTGCCAGCAGTTCCGGGACTAGCGGGCCAACCTACGAGCAGTACTTC
v_gene: TRBV7-8; len: 16; j_gene: TRBJ1-5; d_gene: NA; abundance: NA; CDR3aa: CASSSGGFSSNQPQHF; CDR3nt: TGTGCCAGCAGCTCGGGGGGGTTTAGTAGCAATCAGCCCCAGCATTTT
v_gene: TRBV7-9; len: 14; j_gene: TRBJ2-5; d_gene: TRBD2; abundance: NA; CDR3aa: CASSPTSGQETQYF; CDR3nt: TGTGCCAGCAGCCCCACTAGCGGCCAAGAGACCCAGTACTTC
v_gene: TRBV7-8; len: 14; j_gene: TRBJ1-1; d_gene: TRBD1; abundance: few; CDR3aa: CASSLQGAGTEAFF; CDR3nt: TGTGCCAGCAGCCTACAGGGGGCAGGTACTGAAGCTTTCTTT
v_gene: TRBV7-8; len: 14; j_gene: TRBJ1-2; d_gene: TRBD1; abundance: NA; CDR3aa: CASSLSQGADGYTF; CDR3nt: TGTGCCAGCAGCTTAAGCCAGGGGGCTGATGGCTACACCTTC
v_gene: TRBV29-1; len: 15; j_gene: TRBJ1-4; d_gene: NA; abundance: NA; CDR3aa: CSAAPGSFSNEKLFF; CDR3nt: TGCAGCGCCGCCCCGGGATCATTTTCTAATGAAAAACTGTTTTTT
v_gene: TRBV7-9; len: 14; j_gene: TRBJ2-3; d_gene: NA; abundance: NA; CDR3aa: CASSHWATTDTQYF; CDR3nt: TGTGCCAGCAGCCATTGGGCTACCACAGATACGCAGTATTTT
v_gene: TRBV18; len: 11; j_gene: TRBJ1-3; d_gene: NA; abundance: few; CDR3aa: CASSEGNTIYF; CDR3nt: TGTGCCAGCTCAGAGGGAAACACCATATATTTT
v_gene: TRBV19; len: 16; j_gene: TRBJ1-2; d_gene: TRBD1; abundance: NA; CDR3aa: CASSIVTGGAHCGYTF; CDR3nt: TGTGCCAGTAGTATAGTAACAGGGGGCGCTCACTGTGGCTACACCTTC
v_gene: TRBV21-1; len: 19; j_gene: TRBJ2-3; d_gene: NA; abundance: NA; CDR3aa: CASSNYGLAGGPGTDTQYF; CDR3nt: TGTGCCAGCAGCAACTATGGACTAGCGGGAGGGCCAGGCACAGATACGCAGTATTTT
v_gene: TRBV5-1; len: 13; j_gene: TRBJ2-1; d_gene: NA; abundance: NA; CDR3aa: CASSLWGDNEQFF; CDR3nt: TGCGCCAGCAGCTTGTGGGGGGACAATGAGCAGTTCTTC
v_gene: TRBV7-2; len: 17; j_gene: TRBJ2-5; d_gene: TRBD2; abundance: NA; CDR3aa: CASSLNPPGTIEETQYF; CDR3nt: TGTGCCAGCAGCCTCAACCCTCCCGGGACTATTGAAGAGACCCAGTACTTC
v_gene: TRBV5-6; len: 15; j_gene: TRBJ2-6; d_gene: NA; abundance: NA; CDR3aa: CASSLWGAGANVLTF; CDR3nt: TGTGCCAGCAGCTTGTGGGGGGCTGGGGCCAACGTCCTGACTTTC
v_gene: TRBV6-6; len: 15; j_gene: TRBJ2-7; d_gene: NA; abundance: NA; CDR3aa: CASSSNDHRTYEQYF; CDR3nt: TGTGCCAGCAGTTCTAATGACCACAGGACCTACGAGCAGTACTTC
v_gene: TRBV28; len: 15; j_gene: TRBJ2-1; d_gene: TRBD2; abundance: NA; CDR3aa: CASSLFSGPYNEQFF; CDR3nt: TGTGCCAGCAGTCTCTTTAGCGGGCCCTACAATGAGCAGTTCTTC
v_gene: TRBV28; len: 13; j_gene: TRBJ2-7; d_gene: TRBD1; abundance: NA; CDR3aa: CASSGTGGREQYF; CDR3nt: TGTGCCAGCAGCGGGACAGGGGGACGTGAGCAGTACTTC
v_gene: TRBV2; len: 13; j_gene: TRBJ2-3; d_gene: NA; abundance: NA; CDR3aa: CASSEGGTDTQYF; CDR3nt: TGTGCCAGCAGTGAAGGCGGCACAGATACGCAGTATTTT
v_gene: TRBV11-2; len: 14; j_gene: TRBJ2-5; d_gene: NA; abundance: NA; CDR3aa: CASSLDDTVWPQYF; CDR3nt: TGTGCCAGCAGCTTAGATGACACGGTATGGCCCCAGTACTTC
v_gene: TRBV2; len: 17; j_gene: TRBJ2-2; d_gene: TRBD2; abundance: NA; CDR3aa: CASSEVGRSGGAGELFF; CDR3nt: TGTGCCAGCAGTGAGGTCGGACGTAGCGGGGGAGCCGGGGAGCTGTTTTTT
v_gene: TRBV7-9; len: 15; j_gene: TRBJ2-2; d_gene: TRBD1; abundance: NA; CDR3aa: CASSNGQGNGGELFF; CDR3nt: TGTGCCAGCAGCAACGGACAGGGGAATGGCGGGGAGCTGTTTTTT
v_gene: TRBV7-2; len: 12; j_gene: TRBJ2-7; d_gene: NA; abundance: NA; CDR3aa: CASSRPAGEQYF; CDR3nt: TGTGCCAGCAGCCGCCCCGCGGGCGAGCAGTACTTC
v_gene: TRBV6-1; len: 15; j_gene: TRBJ1-2; d_gene: NA; abundance: NA; CDR3aa: CASSDVFQGPYGYTF; CDR3nt: TGTGCCAGCAGTGATGTTTTTCAGGGCCCCTATGGCTACACCTTC
v_gene: TRBV20-1; len: 11; j_gene: TRBJ1-2; d_gene: NA; abundance: few; CDR3aa: CSAADRGGYTF; CDR3nt: TGCAGTGCTGCGGACAGAGGTGGCTACACCTTC
v_gene: TRBV18; len: 15; j_gene: TRBJ2-5; d_gene: TRBD2; abundance: NA; CDR3aa: CASSATLASGETQYF; CDR3nt: TGTGCCAGCTCCGCAACACTAGCGTCGGGTGAGACCCAGTACTTC
v_gene: TRBV5-4; len: 15; j_gene: TRBJ1-1; d_gene: TRBD1; abundance: NA; CDR3aa: CASSPLQGARTEAFF; CDR3nt: TGTGCCAGCAGCCCCCTGCAGGGGGCGCGAACTGAAGCTTTCTTT
v_gene: TRBV19; len: 15; j_gene: TRBJ2-1; d_gene: TRBD2; abundance: NA; CDR3aa: CASSILSGGSHEQFF; CDR3nt: TGTGCCAGTAGTATACTTAGCGGGGGGTCCCATGAGCAGTTCTTC
v_gene: TRBV6-1; len: 15; j_gene: TRBJ1-4; d_gene: TRBD1; abundance: NA; CDR3aa: CASRADRVRDEKLFF; CDR3nt: TGTGCCAGCAGAGCAGACAGGGTTAGGGATGAAAAACTGTTTTTT
v_gene: TRBV7-2; len: 17; j_gene: TRBJ2-2; d_gene: NA; abundance: NA; CDR3aa: CASSRRGLRWGTGELFF; CDR3nt: TGTGCCAGCAGCCGACGCGGGCTGAGGTGGGGCACCGGGGAGCTGTTTTTT
v_gene: TRBV6-1; len: 13; j_gene: TRBJ2-7; d_gene: TRBD1; abundance: NA; CDR3aa: CASSEVTGDEQYF; CDR3nt: TGTGCCAGCAGTGAAGTGACAGGGGACGAGCAGTACTTC
v_gene: TRBV7-2; len: 14; j_gene: TRBJ2-5; d_gene: TRBD1; abundance: NA; CDR3aa: CASSLTAGGETQYF; CDR3nt: TGTGCCAGCAGCTTAACGGCAGGGGGAGAGACCCAGTACTTC
v_gene: TRBV5-1; len: 15; j_gene: TRBJ2-3; d_gene: TRBD1; abundance: NA; CDR3aa: CASSLTGEHTDTQYF; CDR3nt: TGCGCCAGCAGTCTGACAGGGGAGCACACAGATACGCAGTATTTT
v_gene: TRBV7-9; len: 17; j_gene: TRBJ2-3; d_gene: TRBD2; abundance: NA; CDR3aa: CASSPPGLAGVADTQYF; CDR3nt: TGTGCCAGCAGCCCTCCGGGACTAGCGGGAGTGGCAGATACGCAGTATTTT